This T cell receptor beta chain was observed in a study of CD8+ T cells in alopecia areata. Trimming pared 2 bases from V and 3 bases from J, leaving 9 bases between. CDR1 is SGHTA, CDR2 FQGTGA, per germline. The CDR3 totals 14 residues. Investigators isolated RNA and reverse transcribed it into cDNA to act as the sequencing template. Clones were sequenced by immunoSEQ multiplex PCR, and TCRdb holds only the in-frame ones, with some missing. Among some 20,000 clones listed, roughly 60% were seen once. Sorting of CD4+ cells into CD25+CD127- cells (for about 5 patients) was performed. This chain uses TRBV7-3 with TRBJ2-3; unclear D gene. Source material: CD4+ Tregs sorted from blood. The source is a human donor with alopecia areata. Here the CDR3 DNA reads TGTGCCAGCAGCTTAGGTGCCCAAACAGATACGCAGTATTTT. This translates into CASSLGAQTDTQYF. The whole variable domain, remainder taken from reference TRBV7-3 and TRBJ2-3, is GAGVSQTPSNKVTEKGKYVELRCDPISGHTALYWYRQSLGQGPEFLIYFQGTGAADDSGLPNDRFFAVRPEGSVSTLKIQRTERGDSAVYLCASSLGAQTDTQYFGPGTRLTVL.